This T cell receptor beta chain was identified in a study of cytomegalovirus exposure and HLA in healthy donors. Primers included in the PCR were 60 Vbeta and 13 Jbeta primers. Generated by immunoSEQ multiplex PCR, the TCRdb table keeps only in-frame clones and is missing some. The sample carries 150,000 or so clones, around 80% recorded once. This CDR3 has 15 amino acids. V lost 0 bases to trimming and J lost 1 base, with 9 bases between them. CDR1 and CDR2 from the germline V gene are SGHVS and FQNEAQ. What was sequenced was PBMCs. The TCR sequence derives from a man in his forties or fifties in good health and CMV-seropositive. The chain has TRBV7-8 and TRBJ2-5; D possibly corresponds to TRBD2 (6 bases). Here the CDR3 DNA reads TGTGCCAGCAGCTTAGCGCTCGGGAGCCAAGAGACCCAGTACTTC. This encodes CASSLALGSQETQYF.